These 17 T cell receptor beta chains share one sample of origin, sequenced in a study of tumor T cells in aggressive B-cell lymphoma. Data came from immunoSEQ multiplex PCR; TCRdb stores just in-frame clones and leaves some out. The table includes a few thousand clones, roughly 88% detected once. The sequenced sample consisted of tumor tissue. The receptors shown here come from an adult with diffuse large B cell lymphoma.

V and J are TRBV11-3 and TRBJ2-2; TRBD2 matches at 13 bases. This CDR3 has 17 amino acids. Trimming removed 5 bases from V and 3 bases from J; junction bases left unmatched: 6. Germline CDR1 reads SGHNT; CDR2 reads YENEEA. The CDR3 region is CASSPGTSGVYTGELFF. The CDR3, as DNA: TGTGCCAGCAGCCCGGGGACTAGCGGGGTCTACACCGGGGAGCTGTTTTTT.

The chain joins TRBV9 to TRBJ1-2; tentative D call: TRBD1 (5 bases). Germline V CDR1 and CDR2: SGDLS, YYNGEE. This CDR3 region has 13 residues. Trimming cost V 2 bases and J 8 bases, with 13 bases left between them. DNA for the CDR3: TGTGCCAGCAGCGTCTTTGGGGGGGGAGGCTACACCTTC. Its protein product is CASSVFGGGGYTF.

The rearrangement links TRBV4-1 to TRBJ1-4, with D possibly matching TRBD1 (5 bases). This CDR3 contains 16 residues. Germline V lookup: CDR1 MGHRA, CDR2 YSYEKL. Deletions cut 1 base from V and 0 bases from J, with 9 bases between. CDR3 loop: CASSQGGVTTNEKLFF. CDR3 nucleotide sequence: TGCGCCAGCAGCCAAGGGGGGGTAACAACTAATGAAAAACTGTTTTTT.

The chain's CDR3 is CSAGTSGGVGEQYF. Here the CDR3 DNA reads TGCAGTGCCGGGACTAGCGGGGGGGTTGGGGAGCAGTACTTC. The rearrangement uses TRBV29-1 and TRBJ2-7; TRBD2 matches at 16 bases. The CDR3 runs to 14 residues. The germline V gene encodes CDR1 SQVTM and CDR2 ANQGSEA.

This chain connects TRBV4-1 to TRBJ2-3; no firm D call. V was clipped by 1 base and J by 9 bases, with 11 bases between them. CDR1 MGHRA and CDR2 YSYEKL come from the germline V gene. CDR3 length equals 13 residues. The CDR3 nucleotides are TGCGCCAGCAGCCAAGCGGGTACTTTCACGCAGTATTTT. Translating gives CASSQAGTFTQYF.

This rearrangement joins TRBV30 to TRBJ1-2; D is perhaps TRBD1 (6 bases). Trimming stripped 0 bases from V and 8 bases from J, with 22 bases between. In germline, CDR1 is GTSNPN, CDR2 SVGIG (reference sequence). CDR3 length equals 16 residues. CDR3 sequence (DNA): TGTGCCTGGAGTGTCCCTGCAGGGGTTGAGGTAGGAGGCTACACCTTC. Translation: CAWSVPAGVEVGGYTF.

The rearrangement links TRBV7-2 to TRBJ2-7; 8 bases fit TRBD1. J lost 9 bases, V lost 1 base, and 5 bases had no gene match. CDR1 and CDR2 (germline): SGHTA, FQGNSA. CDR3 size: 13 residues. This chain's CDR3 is CASSLEGTGGQYF. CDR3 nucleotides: TGTGCCAGCAGCTTAGAAGGGACAGGTGGGCAGTACTTC.

DNA for the CDR3: TGTGCCAGCAGCCCCGGACAGGGAACTAGCTATGGCTACACCTTC. This sequence encodes CASSPGQGTSYGYTF. This chain connects TRBV7-9 to TRBJ1-2; TRBD1 matches 8 bases. The CDR3 contains 15 residues. CDR1 is SEHNR, CDR2 FQNEAQ, per germline (reference sequence). The V segment lost 5 bases and the J segment 4 bases; nucleotides outside the gene matches: 9.

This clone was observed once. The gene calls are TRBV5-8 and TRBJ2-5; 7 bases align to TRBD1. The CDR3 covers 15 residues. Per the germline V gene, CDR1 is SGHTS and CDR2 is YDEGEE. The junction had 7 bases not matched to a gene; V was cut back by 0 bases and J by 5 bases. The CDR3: CASSLENRGLETQYF. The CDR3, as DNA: TGTGCCAGCAGCTTGGAAAACAGGGGATTGGAGACCCAGTACTTC.

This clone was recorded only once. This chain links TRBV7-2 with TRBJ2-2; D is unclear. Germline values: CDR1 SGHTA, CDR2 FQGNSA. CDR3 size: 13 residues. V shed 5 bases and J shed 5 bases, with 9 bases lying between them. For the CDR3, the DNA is TGTGCCAGCAGCCAAACACCTACCGGGGAGCTGTTTTTT. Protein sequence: CASSQTPTGELFF.

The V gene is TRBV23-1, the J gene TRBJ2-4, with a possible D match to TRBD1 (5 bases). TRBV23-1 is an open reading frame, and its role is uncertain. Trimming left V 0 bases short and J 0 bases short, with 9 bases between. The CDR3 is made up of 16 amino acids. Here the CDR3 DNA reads TGCGCCAGCAGTCAATCGGGGCATCTAGCCAAAAACATTCAGTACTTC. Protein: CASSQSGHLAKNIQYF.

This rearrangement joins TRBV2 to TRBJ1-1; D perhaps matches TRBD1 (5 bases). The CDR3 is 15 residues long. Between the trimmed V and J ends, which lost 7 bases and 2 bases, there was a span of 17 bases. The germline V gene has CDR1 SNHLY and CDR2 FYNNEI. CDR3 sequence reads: CASTAQGGPNTEAFF. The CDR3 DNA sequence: TGTGCCAGCACGGCCCAGGGTGGGCCTAACACTGAAGCTTTCTTT.

In nucleotides, the CDR3 is TGCGCCAGCAGCCACCGGGACTATGAATTGAATGAGCAGTTCTTC. Translation gives CASSHRDYELNEQFF. This sequence joins TRBV4-3 and TRBJ2-1; 7 bases agree with TRBD2. The germline V gene encodes CDR1 LGHNA and CDR2 YSLEER. Trimming cost V 3 bases and J 7 bases; bases outside gene matches: 9. There are 15 residues in the CDR3.

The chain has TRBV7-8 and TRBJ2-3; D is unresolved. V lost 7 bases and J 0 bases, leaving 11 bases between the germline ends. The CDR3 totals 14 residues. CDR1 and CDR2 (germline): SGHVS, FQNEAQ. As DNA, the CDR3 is TGTGCCAGCACTCACCTGGCTAGCACAGATACGCAGTATTTT. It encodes CASTHLASTDTQYF.

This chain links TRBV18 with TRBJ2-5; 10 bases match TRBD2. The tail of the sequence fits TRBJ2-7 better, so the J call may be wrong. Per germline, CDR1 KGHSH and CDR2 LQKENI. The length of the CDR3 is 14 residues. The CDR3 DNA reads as TGTGCCAGCCGACGAACTAGCGGGGTGTACGAGCAGTACTTC. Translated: CASRRTSGVYEQYF.

The CDR3 loop reads CASSQGTGLTGELFF. The CDR3 DNA reads TGCGCCAGCAGCCAGGGGACAGGTCTCACCGGGGAGCTGTTTTTT. V and J are TRBV4-3 and TRBJ2-2; TRBD1 aligns across 8 bases. Germline CDR1 is LGHNA and CDR2 is YSLEER. This CDR3 is built from 15 residues. Unmatched junction bases numbered 4, after V lost 3 bases and J lost 4 bases.

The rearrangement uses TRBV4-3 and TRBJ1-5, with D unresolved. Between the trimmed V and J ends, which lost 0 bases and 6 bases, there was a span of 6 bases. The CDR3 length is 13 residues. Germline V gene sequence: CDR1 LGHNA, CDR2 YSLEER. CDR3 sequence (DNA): TGCGCCAGCAGCCAAGACGGTGTTCAGCCCCAGCATTTT. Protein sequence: CASSQDGVQPQHF.